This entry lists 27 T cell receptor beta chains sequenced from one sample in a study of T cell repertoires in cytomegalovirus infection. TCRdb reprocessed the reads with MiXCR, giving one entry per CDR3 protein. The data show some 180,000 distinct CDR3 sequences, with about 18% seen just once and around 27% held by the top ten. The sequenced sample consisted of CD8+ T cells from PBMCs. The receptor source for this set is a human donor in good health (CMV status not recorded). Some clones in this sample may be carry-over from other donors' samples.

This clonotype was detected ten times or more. CDR3 bases: TGTGCCAGCAGCGCGCGGGACAGGGACAAAAAGGACACCGGGGAGCTGTTTTTT. Translated: CASSARDRDKKDTGELFF. This rearrangement joins TRBV7-9 to TRBJ2-2, with TRBD1 identical over 9 bases. Germline V lookup: CDR1 SEHNR, CDR2 FQNEAQ (reference sequence). V was pared by 5 bases and J by 3 bases, with 13 bases of the junction left unmatched. This CDR3 has 18 residues.

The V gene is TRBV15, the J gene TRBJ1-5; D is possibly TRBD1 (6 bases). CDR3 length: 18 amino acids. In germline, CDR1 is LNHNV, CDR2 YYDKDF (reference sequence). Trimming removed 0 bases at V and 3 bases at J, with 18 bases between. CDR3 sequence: CATSRDLVGQRANQPQHF. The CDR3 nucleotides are TGTGCCACCAGCAGAGATCTAGTCGGACAGAGAGCCAATCAGCCCCAGCATTTT.

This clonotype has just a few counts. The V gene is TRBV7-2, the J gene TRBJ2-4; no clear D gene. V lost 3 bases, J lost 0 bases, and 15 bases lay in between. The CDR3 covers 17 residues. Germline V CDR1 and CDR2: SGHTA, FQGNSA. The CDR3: CASSLSSLDLAKNIQYF. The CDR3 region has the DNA TGTGCCAGCAGCTTGTCCTCTCTGGATCTAGCCAAAAACATTCAGTACTTC.

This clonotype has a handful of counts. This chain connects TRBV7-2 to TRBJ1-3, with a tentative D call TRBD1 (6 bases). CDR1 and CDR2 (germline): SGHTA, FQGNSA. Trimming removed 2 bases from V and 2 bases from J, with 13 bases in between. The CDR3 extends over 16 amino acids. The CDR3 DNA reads TGTGCCAGCAGCTTACTGGGACACCAGACTGGAAACACCATATATTTT. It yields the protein CASSLLGHQTGNTIYF. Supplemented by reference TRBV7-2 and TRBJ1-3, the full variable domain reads GAGVSQSPSNKVTEKGKDVELRCDPISGHTALYWYRQSLGQGLEFLIYFQGNSAPDKSGLPSDRFSAERTGGSVSTLTIQRTQQEDSAVYLCASSLLGHQTGNTIYFGEGSWLTVV.

The CDR3 region has the DNA TGTGCCAGCAGTGGGACAGGGTTTGGCTACACCTTC. This translates into CASSGTGFGYTF. V is TRBV25-1 and J is TRBJ1-2; TRBD1 agrees at 8 bases. The CDR3 has 12 residues. The germline gives CDR1 MGHDK, CDR2 SYGVNS. V lost 4 bases, J lost 7 bases, and 2 bases stayed unmatched.

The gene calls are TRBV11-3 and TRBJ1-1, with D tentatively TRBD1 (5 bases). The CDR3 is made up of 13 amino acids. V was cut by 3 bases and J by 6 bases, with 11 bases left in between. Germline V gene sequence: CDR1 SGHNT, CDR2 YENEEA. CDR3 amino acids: CASSLGGYAEAFF. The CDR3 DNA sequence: TGTGCCAGCAGCTTGGGGGGATACGCTGAAGCTTTCTTT.

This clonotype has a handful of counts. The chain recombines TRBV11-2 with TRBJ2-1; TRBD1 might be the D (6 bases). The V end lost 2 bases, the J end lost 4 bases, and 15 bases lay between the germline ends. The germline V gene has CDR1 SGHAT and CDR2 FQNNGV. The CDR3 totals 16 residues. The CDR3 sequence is CASSLLWGLGYNEQFF. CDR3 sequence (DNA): TGTGCCAGCAGCTTACTATGGGGGCTCGGGTACAATGAGCAGTTCTTC.

The CDR3 spells CASSGTGGGQPQHF. The CDR3 nucleotides are TGTGCCAGCAGCGGGACAGGGGGAGGTCAGCCCCAGCATTTT. The V call is TRBV28, the J call TRBJ1-5; TRBD1 agrees at 11 bases. This CDR3 comprises 14 residues. Germline CDR1 MDHEN, CDR2 SYDVKM. V was clipped by 6 bases and J by 6 bases; unmatched bases: 4. Variable domain in full (rest from reference TRBV28 and TRBJ1-5): DVKVTQSSRYLVKRTGEKVFLECVQDMDHENMFWYRQDPGLGLRLIYFSYDVKMKEKGDIPEGYSVSREKKERFSLILESASTNQTSMYLCASSGTGGGQPQHFGDGTRLSIL.

This chain's CDR3 is CASSFGLEYEQYF. The CDR3 region has the DNA TGTGCCAGCAGTTTTGGACTAGAGTACGAGCAGTACTTC. The V and J genes are TRBV12-3 or TRBV12-4 and TRBJ2-7; 7 nucleotides align to TRBD2. This CDR3 has 13 amino acids. V shed 3 bases and J 4 bases; nucleotides not matched to a gene: 3.

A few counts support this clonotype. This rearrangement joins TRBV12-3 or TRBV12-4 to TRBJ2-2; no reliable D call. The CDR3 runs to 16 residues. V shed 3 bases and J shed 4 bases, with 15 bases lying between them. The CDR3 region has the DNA TGTGCCAGCAGTTTCCCCTACCGGGCCGGCACCGGGGAGCTGTTTTTT. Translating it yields CASSFPYRAGTGELFF.

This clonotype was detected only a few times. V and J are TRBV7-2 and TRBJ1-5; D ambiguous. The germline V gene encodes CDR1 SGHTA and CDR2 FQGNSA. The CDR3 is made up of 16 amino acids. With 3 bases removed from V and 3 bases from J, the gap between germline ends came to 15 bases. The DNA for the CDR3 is TGTGCCAGCAGCTTTTGGCAGAAATACTCCAATCAGCCCCAGCATTTT. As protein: CASSFWQKYSNQPQHF.

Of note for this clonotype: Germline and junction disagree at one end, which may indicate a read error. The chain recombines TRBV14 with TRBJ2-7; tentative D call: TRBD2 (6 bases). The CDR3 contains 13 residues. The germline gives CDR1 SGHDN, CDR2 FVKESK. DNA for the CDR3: TGTGCCAACAGCCAAGGAGGGGCGAGCGAGCAGTACTTC. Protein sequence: CANSQGGASEQYF.

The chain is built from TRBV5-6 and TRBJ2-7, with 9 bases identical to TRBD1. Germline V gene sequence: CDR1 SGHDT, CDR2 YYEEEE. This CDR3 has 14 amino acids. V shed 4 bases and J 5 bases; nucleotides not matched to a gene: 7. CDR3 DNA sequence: TGTGCCAGCAGCGACGGGACAGGGATCCACGAGCAGTACTTC. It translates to CASSDGTGIHEQYF.

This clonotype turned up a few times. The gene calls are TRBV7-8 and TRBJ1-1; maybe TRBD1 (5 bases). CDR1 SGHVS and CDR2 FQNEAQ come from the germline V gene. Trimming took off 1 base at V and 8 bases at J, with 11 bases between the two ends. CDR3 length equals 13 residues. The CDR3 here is CASSLDRLFEAFF. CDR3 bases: TGTGCCAGCAGCTTAGACAGGTTATTCGAAGCTTTCTTT. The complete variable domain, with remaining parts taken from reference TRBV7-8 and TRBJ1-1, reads GAGVSQSPRYKVAKRGQDVALRCDPISGHVSLFWYQQALGQGPEFLTYFQNEAQLDKSGLPSDRFFAERPEGSVSTLKIQRTQQEDSAVYLCASSLDRLFEAFFGQGTRLTVV.

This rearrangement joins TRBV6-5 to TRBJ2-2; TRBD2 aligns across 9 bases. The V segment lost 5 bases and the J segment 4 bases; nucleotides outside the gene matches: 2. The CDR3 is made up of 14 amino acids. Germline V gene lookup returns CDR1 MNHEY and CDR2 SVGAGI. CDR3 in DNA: TGTGCCAGCAGTCTGCGGGGGGGCACCGGGGAGCTGTTTTTT. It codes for CASSLRGGTGELFF.

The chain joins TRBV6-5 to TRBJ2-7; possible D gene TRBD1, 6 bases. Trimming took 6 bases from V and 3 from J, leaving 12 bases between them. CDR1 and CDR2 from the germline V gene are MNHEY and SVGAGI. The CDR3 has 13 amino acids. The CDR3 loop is CASSETGYYEQYF. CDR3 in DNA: TGTGCCAGCAGCGAAACAGGGTACTACGAGCAGTACTTC.

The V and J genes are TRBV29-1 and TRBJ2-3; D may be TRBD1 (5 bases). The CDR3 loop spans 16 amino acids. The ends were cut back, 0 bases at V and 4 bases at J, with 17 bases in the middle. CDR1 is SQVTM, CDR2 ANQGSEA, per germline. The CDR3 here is CSVEDWSRRVPDTQYF. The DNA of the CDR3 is TGCAGCGTTGAAGATTGGAGTCGCAGGGTCCCAGATACGCAGTATTTT.

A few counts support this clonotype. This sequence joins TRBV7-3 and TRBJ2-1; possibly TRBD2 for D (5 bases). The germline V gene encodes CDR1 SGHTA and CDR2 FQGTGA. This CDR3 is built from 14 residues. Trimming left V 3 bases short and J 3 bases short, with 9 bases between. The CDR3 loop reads CASSFAGVYNEQFF. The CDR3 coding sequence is TGTGCCAGCAGCTTCGCCGGGGTCTACAATGAGCAGTTCTTC.

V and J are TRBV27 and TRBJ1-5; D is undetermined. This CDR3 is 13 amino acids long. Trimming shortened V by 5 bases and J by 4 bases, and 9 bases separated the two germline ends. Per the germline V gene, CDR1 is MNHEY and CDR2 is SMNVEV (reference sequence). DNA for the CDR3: TGTGCCAGCAGTCGCCTATTAAATCAGCCCCAGCATTTT. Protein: CASSRLLNQPQHF.

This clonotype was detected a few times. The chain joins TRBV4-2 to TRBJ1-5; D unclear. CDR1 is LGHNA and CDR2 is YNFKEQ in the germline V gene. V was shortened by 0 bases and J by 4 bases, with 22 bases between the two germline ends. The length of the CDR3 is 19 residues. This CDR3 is CASSQERALGGQGNQPQHF. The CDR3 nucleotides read TGTGCCAGCAGCCAAGAACGAGCCCTTGGAGGTCAAGGTAATCAGCCCCAGCATTTT.

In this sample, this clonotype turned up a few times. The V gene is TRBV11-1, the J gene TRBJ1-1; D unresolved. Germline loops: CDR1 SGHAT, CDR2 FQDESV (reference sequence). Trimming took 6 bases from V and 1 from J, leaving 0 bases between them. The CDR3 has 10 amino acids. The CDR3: CASRNTEAFF. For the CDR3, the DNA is TGTGCCAGCAGGAACACTGAAGCTTTCTTT.

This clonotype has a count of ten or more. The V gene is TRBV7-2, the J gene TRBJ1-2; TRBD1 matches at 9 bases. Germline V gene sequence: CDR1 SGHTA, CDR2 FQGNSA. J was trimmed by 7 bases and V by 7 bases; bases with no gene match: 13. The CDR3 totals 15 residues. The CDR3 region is CASTPKLTGGLGYTF. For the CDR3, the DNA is TGTGCCAGCACCCCTAAATTAACAGGGGGCCTTGGCTACACCTTC.

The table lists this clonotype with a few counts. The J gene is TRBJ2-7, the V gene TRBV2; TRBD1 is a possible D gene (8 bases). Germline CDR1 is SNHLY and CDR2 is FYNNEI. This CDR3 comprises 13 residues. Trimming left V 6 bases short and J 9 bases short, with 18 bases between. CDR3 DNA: TGTGCCAGCAGGGCAGGGGGCGGGGGAGCGCAGTACTTC. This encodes CASRAGGGGAQYF.

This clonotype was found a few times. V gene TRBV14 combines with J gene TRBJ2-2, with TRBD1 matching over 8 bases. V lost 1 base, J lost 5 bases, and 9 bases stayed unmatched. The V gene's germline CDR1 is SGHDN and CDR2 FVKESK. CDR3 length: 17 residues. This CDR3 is CASSQAPGGALTGELFF. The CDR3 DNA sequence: TGTGCCAGCAGCCAAGCCCCAGGGGGCGCGTTAACCGGGGAGCTGTTTTTT.

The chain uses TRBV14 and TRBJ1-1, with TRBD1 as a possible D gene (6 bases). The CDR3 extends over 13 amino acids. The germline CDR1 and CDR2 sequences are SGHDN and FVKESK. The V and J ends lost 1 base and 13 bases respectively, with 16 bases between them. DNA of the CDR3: TGTGCCAGCAGCCAAGTGGGGGGCAGCTGGGATTTCTTT. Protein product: CASSQVGGSWDFF.

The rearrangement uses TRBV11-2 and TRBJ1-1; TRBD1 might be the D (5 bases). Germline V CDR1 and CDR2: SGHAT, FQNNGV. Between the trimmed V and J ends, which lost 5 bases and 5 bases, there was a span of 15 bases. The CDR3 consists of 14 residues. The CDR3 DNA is TGTGCCAGCAGCCCCCGGGACCTGAGGACTGAAGCTTTCTTT. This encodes CASSPRDLRTEAFF.

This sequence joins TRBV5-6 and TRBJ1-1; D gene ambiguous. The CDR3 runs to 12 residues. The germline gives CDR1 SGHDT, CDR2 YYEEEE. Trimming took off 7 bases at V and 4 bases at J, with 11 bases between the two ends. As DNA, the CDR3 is TGTGCCAGCGAGGGCGGAGTCACTGAAGCTTTCTTT. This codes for CASEGGVTEAFF. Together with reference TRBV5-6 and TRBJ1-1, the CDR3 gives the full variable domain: DAGVTQSPTHLIKTRGQQVTLRCSPKSGHDTVSWYQQALGQGPQFIFQYYEEEERQRGNFPDRFSGHQFPNYSSELNVNALLLGDSALYLCASEGGVTEAFFGQGTRLTVV.